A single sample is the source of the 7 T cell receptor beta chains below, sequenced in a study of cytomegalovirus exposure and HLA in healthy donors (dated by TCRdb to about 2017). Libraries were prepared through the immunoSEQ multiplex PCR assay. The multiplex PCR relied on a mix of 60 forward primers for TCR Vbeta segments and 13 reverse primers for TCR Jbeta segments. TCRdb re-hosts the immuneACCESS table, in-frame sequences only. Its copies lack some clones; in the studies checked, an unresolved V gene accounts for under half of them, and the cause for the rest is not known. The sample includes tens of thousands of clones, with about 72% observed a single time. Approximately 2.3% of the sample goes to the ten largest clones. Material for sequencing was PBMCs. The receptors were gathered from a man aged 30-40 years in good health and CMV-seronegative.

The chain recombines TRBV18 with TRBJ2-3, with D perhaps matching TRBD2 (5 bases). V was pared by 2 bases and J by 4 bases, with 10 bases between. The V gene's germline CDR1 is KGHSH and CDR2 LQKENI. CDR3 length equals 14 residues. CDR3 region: CASSPTGDADTQYF. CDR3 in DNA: TGTGCCAGCTCACCAACCGGGGATGCAGATACGCAGTATTTT. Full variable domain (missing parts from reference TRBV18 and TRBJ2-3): NAGVMQNPRHLVRRRGQEARLRCSPMKGHSHVYWYRQLPEEGLKFMVYLQKENIIDESGMPKERFSAEFPKEGPSILRIQQVVRGDSAAYFCASSPTGDADTQYFGPGTRLTVL.

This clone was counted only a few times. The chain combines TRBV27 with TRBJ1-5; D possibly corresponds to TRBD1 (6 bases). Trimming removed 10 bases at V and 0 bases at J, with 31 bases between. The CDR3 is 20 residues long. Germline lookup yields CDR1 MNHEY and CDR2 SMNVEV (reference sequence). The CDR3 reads CATTGQRGPGHTYSNQPQHF. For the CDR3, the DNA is TGTGCCACCACCGGACAGCGAGGACCAGGTCATACTTATAGCAATCAGCCCCAGCATTTT.

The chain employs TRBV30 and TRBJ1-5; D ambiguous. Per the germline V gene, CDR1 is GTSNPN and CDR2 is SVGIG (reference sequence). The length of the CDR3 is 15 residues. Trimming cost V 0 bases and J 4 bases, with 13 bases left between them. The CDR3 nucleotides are TGTGCCTGGAGTGTATTAACACCTTCTAATCAGCCCCAGCATTTT. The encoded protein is CAWSVLTPSNQPQHF.

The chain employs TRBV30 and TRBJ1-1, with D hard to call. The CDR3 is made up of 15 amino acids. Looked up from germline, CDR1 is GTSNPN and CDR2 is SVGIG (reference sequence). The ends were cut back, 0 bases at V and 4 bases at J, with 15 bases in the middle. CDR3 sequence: CAWSVEVRVATEAFF. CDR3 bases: TGTGCCTGGAGTGTAGAGGTCCGGGTCGCCACTGAAGCTTTCTTT. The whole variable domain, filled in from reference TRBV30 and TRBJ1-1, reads SQTIHQWPATLVQPVGSPLSLECTVEGTSNPNLYWYRQAAGRGLQLLFYSVGIGQISSEVPQNLSASRPQDRQFILSSKKLLLSDSGFYLCAWSVEVRVATEAFFGQGTRLTVV.

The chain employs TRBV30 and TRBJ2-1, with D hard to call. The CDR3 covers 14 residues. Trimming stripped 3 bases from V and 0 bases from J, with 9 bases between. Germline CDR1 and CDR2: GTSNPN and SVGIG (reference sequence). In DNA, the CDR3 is TGTGCCTGGAGAGCCCGGAGCTCCTACAATGAGCAGTTCTTC. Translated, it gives CAWRARSSYNEQFF.

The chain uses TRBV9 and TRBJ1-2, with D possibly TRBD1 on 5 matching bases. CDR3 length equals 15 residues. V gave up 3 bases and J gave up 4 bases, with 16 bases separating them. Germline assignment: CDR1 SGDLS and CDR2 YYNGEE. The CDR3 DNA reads TGTGCCAGCAGCGGTCTAACGGGGCGGGGCTATGGCTACACCTTC. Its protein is CASSGLTGRGYGYTF. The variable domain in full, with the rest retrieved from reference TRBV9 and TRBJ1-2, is DSGVTQTPKHLITATGQRVTLRCSPRSGDLSVYWYQQSLDQGLQFLIQYYNGEERAKGNILERFSAQQFPDLHSELNLSSLELGDSALYFCASSGLTGRGYGYTFGSGTRLTVV.

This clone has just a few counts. The CDR3 spells CASSSGQGREKLFF. The CDR3 DNA follows: TGTGCCAGCAGTTCCGGACAGGGGCGAGAAAAACTGTTTTTT. V usage is TRBV27 and J usage is TRBJ1-4; TRBD1 matches 9 bases. Germline V lookup: CDR1 MNHEY, CDR2 SMNVEV (reference sequence). V dropped 4 bases and J dropped 8; count of bases not matched to a gene: 5. CDR3 length: 14 amino acids. The full variable domain, in which reference TRBV27 and TRBJ1-4 provide the parts outside the CDR3, is EAQVTQNPRYLITVTGKKLTVTCSQNMNHEYMSWYRQDPGLGLRQIYYSMNVEVTDKGDVPEGYKVSRKEKRNFPLILESPSPNQTSLYFCASSSGQGREKLFFGSGTQLSVL.